One sample yielded the 9 T cell receptor beta chains listed below, sequenced in a study of breast tumors, draining lymph nodes, adjacent tissues. TCRdb re-derived calls from the multiplex PCR reads in MiXCR, one entry per CDR3 protein. In the table there are approximately 130,000 distinct CDR3 sequences, approximately 22% of which are singletons. Breast cancer patients provided tissue from their axillary draining lymph nodes. The sequenced sample was axillary lymph node tissue. The receptors here all came from a female donor with breast cancer. Some clones in this sample may be carry-over from other donors' samples.

V and J are TRBV20-1 and TRBJ1-1; the match to TRBD1 covers 8 bases. There are 14 residues in the CDR3. The V and J ends lost 8 bases and 1 base, in that order; junction bases with no gene match: 9. CDR1 is DFQATT and CDR2 is SNEGSKA in the germline V gene (reference sequence). The CDR3 nucleotides are TGCAGTTCCTGGACAGGGTGGGGGAACACTGAAGCTTTCTTT. Its translation: CSSWTGWGNTEAFF.

At least ten counts were recorded for this clonotype. The chain carries TRBV11-2 and TRBJ1-5; D ambiguous. CDR3 length: 15 amino acids. V was cut by 0 bases and J by 1 base, with 7 bases left in between. Germline CDR1 and CDR2: SGHAT and FQNNGV. CDR3 DNA: TGTGCCAGCAGCTTAGATACGGCGAGCAATCAGCCCCAGCATTTT. The encoded protein is CASSLDTASNQPQHF.

This clonotype was detected many times. The chain recombines TRBV5-1 with TRBJ1-4; the match to TRBD1 covers 8 bases. The length of the CDR3 is 14 residues. V shed 4 bases and J 11 bases; nucleotides not matched to a gene: 10. Germline CDR1 and CDR2: SGHRS and YFSETQ. The CDR3 region is CASSPRTGPGKLFF. The CDR3 DNA reads TGCGCCAGCAGCCCCCGGACAGGGCCGGGGAAACTGTTTTTT.

There are many counts of this clonotype. The chain couples TRBV6-1 to TRBJ2-5, with 9 bases matching TRBD2. The V and J ends lost 6 bases and 4 bases, in that order; junction bases with no gene match: 3. The CDR3 contains 13 residues. The germline V gene has CDR1 MNHNS and CDR2 SASEGT. The CDR3 spells CASRPLAGETQYF. Here the CDR3 DNA reads TGTGCCAGCAGGCCACTAGCGGGAGAGACCCAGTACTTC.

The chain carries TRBV20-1 and TRBJ1-1; the D is unclear. V was pared by 4 bases and J by 0 bases, with 12 bases between. The germline V gene has CDR1 DFQATT and CDR2 SNEGSKA (reference sequence). The CDR3 is 14 amino acids. The CDR3 protein is CSATTKAMNTEAFF. DNA of the CDR3: TGCAGTGCTACGACCAAAGCCATGAACACTGAAGCTTTCTTT.

This clonotype was counted at least ten times. The CDR3 here is CASSLGSVYDDEQYF. CDR3 nucleotides: TGTGCCAGCAGTTTAGGTTCAGTCTACGACGACGAGCAGTACTTC. V and J are TRBV12-3 or TRBV12-4 and TRBJ2-7; D remains ambiguous. Trimming took 1 base from V and 5 from J, leaving 15 bases between them. This CDR3 has 15 residues.

This rearrangement joins TRBV28 to TRBJ2-7; 8 bases are a match to TRBD2. CDR1 and CDR2 (germline): MDHEN, SYDVKM. J gave up 4 bases and V 5 bases, and 13 bases lay outside the gene matches. This CDR3 has 16 residues. The CDR3 DNA follows: TGTGCCAGCAGTCCAATAGCGGGATCCTTAGGATACGAGCAGTACTTC. This gives the protein CASSPIAGSLGYEQYF. The full variable domain, its missing parts supplied by reference TRBV28 and TRBJ2-7, is DVKVTQSSRYLVKRTGEKVFLECVQDMDHENMFWYRQDPGLGLRLIYFSYDVKMKEKGDIPEGYSVSREKKERFSLILESASTNQTSMYLCASSPIAGSLGYEQYFGPGTRLTVT.

At least ten counts were recorded for this clonotype. The V gene is TRBV12-3 or TRBV12-4, the J gene TRBJ1-2; D perhaps matches TRBD1 (5 bases). The CDR3 is 14 amino acids. Trimming cost V 7 bases and J 8 bases, with 20 bases left between them. In nucleotides, the CDR3 is TGTGCCAGCACCTTACAGGAGAGAACATGGGGCTACACCTTC. This codes for CASTLQERTWGYTF.

The J gene is TRBJ2-5, the V gene TRBV5-4; D possibly corresponds to TRBD2 (5 bases). CDR3 length equals 15 residues. The germline V gene has CDR1 SGHNT and CDR2 YYREEE (reference sequence). V lost 0 bases and J lost 5, with 14 bases in between. DNA of the CDR3: TGTGCCAGCAGCTTGGCCGACGAGGGAGTGGAGACCCAGTACTTC. It yields the protein CASSLADEGVETQYF.